The 22 T cell receptor beta chains listed next were all sequenced from one sample in a study of brain T cells in children with intractable seizures. Using immunoSEQ multiplex PCR, the repertoire was profiled, and TCRdb retains in-frame clones only, with some absent. The sample gives 55,000 to 80,000 clones, about 96% of which show up once; more than 0.35% is in the top ten. Here the sequenced sample was peripheral blood, taken at surgery. These TCRs come from a boy less than two years old with focal cortical dysplasia and intractable seizures.

V and J are TRBV5-6 and TRBJ1-2; TRBD1 matches 7 bases. CDR1 is SGHDT, CDR2 YYEEEE, per germline. With V trimmed by 2 bases and J by 6 bases, 10 bases remained unmatched. The CDR3 contains 15 residues. In DNA, the CDR3 is TGTGCCAGCAGCTTAATCGACAGGGATAGACATGGCTACACCTTC. It translates to CASSLIDRDRHGYTF.

The rearrangement links TRBV7-2 to TRBJ2-2; TRBD2 matches at 8 bases. The CDR3 contains 17 residues. With V trimmed by 2 bases and J by 5 bases, 10 bases remained unmatched. Germline V lookup: CDR1 SGHTA, CDR2 FQGNSA. The DNA of the CDR3 is TGTGCCAGCAGCTTATTCGGGAGACCTAGCGGGACCGGGGAGCTGTTTTTT. The encoded protein is CASSLFGRPSGTGELFF.

V is TRBV6-5 and J is TRBJ2-7; D gene unclear. Trimming took 6 bases from V and 5 from J, leaving 8 bases between them. CDR1 is MNHEY and CDR2 is SVGAGI in the germline V gene. The CDR3 has 11 residues. The CDR3 is CASSKLDEQYF. CDR3 sequence (DNA): TGTGCCAGCAGCAAACTCGACGAGCAGTACTTC.

The CDR3 is CASSTGLAGTSTDTQYF. CDR3 DNA sequence: TGTGCCAGTAGTACGGGACTAGCAGGTACTAGCACAGATACGCAGTATTTT. The chain couples TRBV19 to TRBJ2-3; 9 nucleotides agree with TRBD2. V trimming: 4 bases; J trimming: 0 bases; junction bases outside the gene matches: 8. The CDR3 has 17 residues. Germline lookup yields CDR1 LNHDA and CDR2 SQIVND (reference sequence).

V and J are TRBV11-2 and TRBJ1-1, with TRBD1 identical over 9 bases. J was trimmed by 4 bases and V by 6 bases; bases with no gene match: 6. The CDR3 covers 14 residues. The V gene's germline CDR1 is SGHAT and CDR2 FQNNGV. CDR3 DNA sequence: TGTGCCAGCAGTCAGGGACAGGGAATCACTGAAGCTTTCTTT. This sequence encodes CASSQGQGITEAFF.

The chain is built from TRBV12-5 and TRBJ2-7; D might be TRBD1 (5 bases). CDR3 length equals 12 residues. Trimming stripped 1 base from V and 12 bases from J, with 13 bases between. Germline lookup yields CDR1 LGHNT and CDR2 FRNRAP. The CDR3 DNA is TGTGCTAGTGGTTTGGCCCGACAGAGGAGGTACTTC. This encodes CASGLARQRRYF.

The J gene is TRBJ2-1, the V gene TRBV15; perhaps TRBD1 as D (6 bases). The CDR3 spans 15 residues. Trimming removed 0 bases from V and 1 base from J, with 7 bases in between. The V gene's germline CDR1 is LNHNV and CDR2 YYDKDF (reference sequence). Here the CDR3 reads CATSRDGQSYNEQFF. CDR3 nucleotide sequence: TGTGCCACCAGCAGAGACGGACAGTCCTACAATGAGCAGTTCTTC.

The V gene is TRBV7-9, the J gene TRBJ1-2, with D possibly matching TRBD1 (5 bases). The CDR3 has 17 amino acids. Germline values: CDR1 SEHNR, CDR2 FQNEAQ (reference sequence). The V gene lost 4 bases and the J gene lost 5 bases, with 23 bases spanning the gap. CDR3: CASSSRGGSHREYGYTF. The CDR3 DNA sequence: TGTGCCAGCAGCTCCCGGGGGGGGTCGCATCGAGAATATGGCTACACCTTC.

The rearrangement joins TRBV5-1 to TRBJ2-5; TRBD2 matches at 11 bases. The junction had 13 bases not matched to a gene; V was cut back by 7 bases and J by 2 bases. The CDR3 totals 17 residues. Germline-derived CDR1 and CDR2 are SGHRS and YFSETQ. CDR3 amino acids: CASRGSASGGRQETQYF. The CDR3 DNA reads as TGCGCCAGCCGGGGGTCGGCTAGCGGGGGGAGACAAGAGACCCAGTACTTC.

The chain uses TRBV7-2 and TRBJ2-5; TRBD2 matches 14 bases. J gave up 6 bases and V 5 bases, and 8 bases lay outside the gene matches. Germline V lookup: CDR1 SGHTA, CDR2 FQGNSA. CDR3 length equals 16 residues. CDR3 bases: TGTGCCAGCAGCCTACGGACTAGCGGGAGGACGCAGACCCAGTACTTC. This gives the protein CASSLRTSGRTQTQYF.

This clone came up once. The V and J genes are TRBV19 and TRBJ1-2, with a tentative D call TRBD1 (6 bases). The V end was cut by 2 bases, the J end by 6 bases, with 19 bases between. Germline CDR1 is LNHDA and CDR2 is SQIVND (reference sequence). The CDR3 runs to 16 residues. This CDR3 reads CASSIPPWTERDGYTF. The CDR3 bases are TGTGCCAGTAGTATACCCCCATGGACAGAACGGGATGGCTACACCTTC.

The V call is TRBV28, the J call TRBJ2-7; a weak D match, TRBD2 (5 bases). CDR1 and CDR2 (germline): MDHEN, SYDVKM. V lost 6 bases, J lost 3 bases, and 15 bases lay in between. This CDR3 region has 14 residues. CDR3 protein: CASSLSRVSYEQYF. The CDR3 DNA reads as TGTGCCAGCAGCCTCTCGCGGGTCAGCTACGAGCAGTACTTC.

The CDR3 region has the DNA TGTGCCAGCAGCCCGGGCGGGGGGCCGTTTGAGACCCAGTACTTC. Its protein product is CASSPGGGPFETQYF. This chain links TRBV3-1 (or the pseudogene TRBV3-2) with TRBJ2-5; TRBD2 agrees at 8 bases. The germline gives CDR1 LGHDT, CDR2 YNNKEL (reference sequence). CDR3 length: 15 amino acids. V was pared by 4 bases and J by 5 bases, with 9 bases of the junction left unmatched.

V usage is TRBV28 and J usage is TRBJ2-4; the match to TRBD1 covers 11 bases. With V trimmed by 4 bases and J by 3 bases, 8 bases remained unmatched. The CDR3 is 17 residues long. Germline V lookup: CDR1 MDHEN, CDR2 SYDVKM. In DNA, the CDR3 is TGTGCCAGCAGTTCCAAGGACAGGGGGCGAGGCAAAAACATTCAGTACTTC. Protein: CASSSKDRGRGKNIQYF.

This sequence joins TRBV28 and TRBJ2-1; TRBD1 aligns across 9 bases. Germline CDR1 MDHEN, CDR2 SYDVKM. Germline trimming cut 3 bases from V and 5 bases from J; bases unmatched to any gene: 2. This CDR3 contains 14 residues. In DNA form, the CDR3 reads TGTGCCAGCAGTTTGTGGGACAGGGACAATGAGCAGTTCTTC. Its translation is CASSLWDRDNEQFF.

The V gene is TRBV6-5, the J gene TRBJ2-1, with D possibly TRBD1 on 5 matching bases. Germline V CDR1 and CDR2: MNHEY, SVGAGI. The ends were cut back, 10 bases at V and 5 bases at J, with 9 bases in the middle. The CDR3 is 11 amino acids. The CDR3 here is CAKQGDNEQFF. CDR3 in DNA: TGTGCCAAGCAAGGGGACAATGAGCAGTTCTTC.

The chain is built from TRBV12-2 and TRBJ2-3; no DNA check was done on the table's D call, TRBD1. TRBV12-2 is a pseudogene locus. The CDR3 runs 17 residues. The CDR3 DNA follows: TGTGCAAGTCGCAAACAACACGGGACAGGGGTGCGAGATACGCAGTATTTT. The encoded protein is CASRKQHGTGVRDTQYF.

The V call is TRBV11-2, the J call TRBJ1-3; no reliable D call. With 5 bases removed from V and 0 bases from J, the gap between germline ends came to 14 bases. CDR1 is SGHAT and CDR2 is FQNNGV in the germline V gene. The CDR3 totals 16 residues. CDR3 nucleotides: TGTGCCAGCAGCCCCACCGGGATACACTCTGGAAACACCATATATTTT. Protein product: CASSPTGIHSGNTIYF.

V and J are TRBV10-3 and TRBJ1-3; no reliable D call. V shed 3 bases and J shed 0 bases, with 18 bases lying between them. CDR1 is ENHRY, CDR2 SYGVKD, per germline. This CDR3 has 18 amino acids. CDR3 DNA: TGTGCCATCAGTGACCCCGGTATAGCCTCGAGCTCTGGAAACACCATATATTTT. It yields the protein CAISDPGIASSSGNTIYF.

V and J are TRBV15 and TRBJ1-2, with D possibly TRBD1 on 6 matching bases. Trimming shortened V by 2 bases and J by 8 bases, and 12 bases separated the two germline ends. The CDR3 length is 13 residues. CDR1 is LNHNV and CDR2 is YYDKDF in the germline V gene (reference sequence). The CDR3 loop is CATSRNREQGYTF. CDR3 DNA sequence: TGTGCCACCAGCAGAAACAGGGAGCAAGGCTACACCTTC.

The genes are TRBV11-3 and TRBJ2-7; D may be TRBD2 (6 bases). Germline V CDR1 and CDR2: SGHNT, YENEEA. The ends were cut back, 0 bases at V and 1 base at J, with 13 bases in the middle. This CDR3 is 16 amino acids long. The CDR3 loop reads CASSLELGGVSYEQYF. The DNA for the CDR3 is TGTGCCAGCAGCTTAGAATTGGGGGGAGTATCCTACGAGCAGTACTTC.

This chain's CDR3 is CASSLDGGSSDTQYF. DNA of the CDR3: TGTGCCAGCAGCTTGGATGGCGGGAGTTCAGATACGCAGTATTTT. This chain uses TRBV5-4 with TRBJ2-3; 7 bases map to TRBD2. V lost 0 bases to trimming and J lost 4 bases; unmatched junction nucleotides: 5. The CDR3 has 15 residues. Germline V gene lookup returns CDR1 SGHNT and CDR2 YYREEE (reference sequence).